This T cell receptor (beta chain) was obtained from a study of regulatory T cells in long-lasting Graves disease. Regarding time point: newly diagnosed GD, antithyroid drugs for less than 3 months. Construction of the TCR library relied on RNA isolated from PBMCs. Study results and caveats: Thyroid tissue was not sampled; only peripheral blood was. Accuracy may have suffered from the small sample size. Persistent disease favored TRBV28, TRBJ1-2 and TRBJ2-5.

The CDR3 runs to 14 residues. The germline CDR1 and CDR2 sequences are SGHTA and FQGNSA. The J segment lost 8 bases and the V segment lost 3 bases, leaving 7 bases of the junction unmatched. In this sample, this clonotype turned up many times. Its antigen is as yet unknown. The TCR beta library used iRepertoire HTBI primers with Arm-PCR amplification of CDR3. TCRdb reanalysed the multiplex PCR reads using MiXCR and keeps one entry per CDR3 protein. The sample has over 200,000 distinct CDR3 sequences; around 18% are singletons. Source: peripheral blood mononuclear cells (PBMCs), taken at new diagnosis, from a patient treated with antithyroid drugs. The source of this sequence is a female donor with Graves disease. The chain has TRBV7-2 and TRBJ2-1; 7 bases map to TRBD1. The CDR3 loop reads CASSLDRQGHEQFF. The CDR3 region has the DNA TGTGCCAGCAGCTTGGATAGACAGGGCCATGAGCAGTTCTTC.